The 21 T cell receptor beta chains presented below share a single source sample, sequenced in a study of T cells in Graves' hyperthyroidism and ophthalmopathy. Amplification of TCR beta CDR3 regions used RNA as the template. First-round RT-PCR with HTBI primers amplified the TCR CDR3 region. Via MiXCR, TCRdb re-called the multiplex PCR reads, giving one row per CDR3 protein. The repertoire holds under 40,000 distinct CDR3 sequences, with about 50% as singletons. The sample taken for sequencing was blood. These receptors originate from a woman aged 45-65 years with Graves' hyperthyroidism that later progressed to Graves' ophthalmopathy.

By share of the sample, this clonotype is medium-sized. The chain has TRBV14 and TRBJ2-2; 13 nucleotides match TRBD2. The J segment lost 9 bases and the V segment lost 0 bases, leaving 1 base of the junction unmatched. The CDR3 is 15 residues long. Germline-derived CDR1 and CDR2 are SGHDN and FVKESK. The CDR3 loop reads CASSQEGTSGRELFF. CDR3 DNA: TGTGCCAGCAGCCAAGAAGGGACTAGCGGGAGGGAGCTGTTTTTT. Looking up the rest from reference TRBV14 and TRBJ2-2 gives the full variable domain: EAGVTQFPSHSVIEKGQTVTLRCDPISGHDNLYWYRRVMGKEIKFLLHFVKESKQDESGMPNNRFLAERTGGTYSTLKVQPAELEDSGVYFCASSQEGTSGRELFFGEGSRLTVL.

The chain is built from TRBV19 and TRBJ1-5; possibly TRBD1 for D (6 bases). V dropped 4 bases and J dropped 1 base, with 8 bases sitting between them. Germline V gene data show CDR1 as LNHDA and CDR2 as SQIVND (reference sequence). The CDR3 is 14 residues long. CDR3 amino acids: CASSNGGSNQPQHF. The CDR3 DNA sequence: TGTGCCAGTAGTAATGGGGGCAGCAATCAGCCCCAGCATTTT. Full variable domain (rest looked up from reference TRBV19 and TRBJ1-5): DGGITQSPKYLFRKEGQNVTLSCEQNLNHDAMYWYRQDPGQGLRLIYYSQIVNDFQKGDIAEGYSVSREKKESFPLTVTSAQKNPTAFYLCASSNGGSNQPQHFGDGTRLSIL.

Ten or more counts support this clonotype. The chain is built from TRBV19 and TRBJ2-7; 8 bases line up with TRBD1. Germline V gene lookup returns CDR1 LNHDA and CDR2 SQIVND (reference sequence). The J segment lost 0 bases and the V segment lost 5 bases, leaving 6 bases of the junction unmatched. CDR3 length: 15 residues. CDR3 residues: CASSATGTGSYEQYF. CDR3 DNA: TGTGCCAGTAGTGCCACCGGGACAGGCTCCTACGAGCAGTACTTC. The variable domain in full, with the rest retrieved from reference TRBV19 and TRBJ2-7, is DGGITQSPKYLFRKEGQNVTLSCEQNLNHDAMYWYRQDPGQGLRLIYYSQIVNDFQKGDIAEGYSVSREKKESFPLTVTSAQKNPTAFYLCASSATGTGSYEQYFGPGTRLTVT.

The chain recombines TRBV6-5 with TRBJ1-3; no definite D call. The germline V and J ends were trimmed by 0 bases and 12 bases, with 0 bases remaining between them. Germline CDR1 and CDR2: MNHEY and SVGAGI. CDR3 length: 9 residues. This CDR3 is CASSYSIYF. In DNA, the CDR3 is TGTGCCAGCAGTTACTCCATATATTTT.

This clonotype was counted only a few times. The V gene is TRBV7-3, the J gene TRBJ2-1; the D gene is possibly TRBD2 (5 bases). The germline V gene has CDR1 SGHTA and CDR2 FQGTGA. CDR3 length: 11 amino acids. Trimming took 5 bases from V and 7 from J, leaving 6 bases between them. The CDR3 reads CASSEGNEQFF. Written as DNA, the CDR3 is TGTGCCAGCAGCGAGGGAAATGAGCAGTTCTTC.

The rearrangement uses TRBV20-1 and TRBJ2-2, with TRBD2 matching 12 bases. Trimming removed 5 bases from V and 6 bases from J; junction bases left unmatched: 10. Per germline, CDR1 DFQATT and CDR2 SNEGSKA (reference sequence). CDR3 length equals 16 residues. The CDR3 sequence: CSAPMTSGRGPGELFF. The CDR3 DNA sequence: TGCAGTGCTCCGATGACTAGCGGGAGAGGGCCCGGGGAGCTGTTTTTT.

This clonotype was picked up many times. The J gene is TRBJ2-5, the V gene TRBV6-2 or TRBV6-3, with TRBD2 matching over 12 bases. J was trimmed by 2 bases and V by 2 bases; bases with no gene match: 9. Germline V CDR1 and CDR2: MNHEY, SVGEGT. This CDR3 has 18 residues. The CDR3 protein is CASSYPRTSGKKQETQYF. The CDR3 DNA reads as TGTGCCAGCAGTTACCCGAGGACTAGCGGGAAGAAACAAGAGACCCAGTACTTC.

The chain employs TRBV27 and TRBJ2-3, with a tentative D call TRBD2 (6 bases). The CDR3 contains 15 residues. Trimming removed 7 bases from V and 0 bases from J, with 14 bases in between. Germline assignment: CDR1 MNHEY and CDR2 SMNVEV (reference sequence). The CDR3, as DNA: TGTGCCAGCATCACCGGCGGGGCTAGCACAGATACGCAGTATTTT. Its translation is CASITGGASTDTQYF.

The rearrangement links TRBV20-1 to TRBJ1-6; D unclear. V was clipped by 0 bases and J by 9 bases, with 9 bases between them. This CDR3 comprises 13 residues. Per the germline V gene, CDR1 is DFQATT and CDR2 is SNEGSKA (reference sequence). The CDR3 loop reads CSARDLESSPLHF. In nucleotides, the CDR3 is TGCAGTGCTAGAGATCTGGAGTCTTCACCCCTCCACTTT.

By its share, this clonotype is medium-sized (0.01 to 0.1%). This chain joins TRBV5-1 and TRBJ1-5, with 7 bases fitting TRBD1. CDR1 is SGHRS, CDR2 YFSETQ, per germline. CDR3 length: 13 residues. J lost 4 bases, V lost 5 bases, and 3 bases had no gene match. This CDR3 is CASSYRGNQPQHF. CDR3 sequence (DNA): TGCGCCAGCAGTTACAGGGGTAATCAGCCCCAGCATTTT.

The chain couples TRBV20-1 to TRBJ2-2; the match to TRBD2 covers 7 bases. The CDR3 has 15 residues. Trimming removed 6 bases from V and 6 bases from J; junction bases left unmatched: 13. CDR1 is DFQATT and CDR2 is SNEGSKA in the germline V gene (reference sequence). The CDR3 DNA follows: TGCAGTGCCCTACCGGGCGGGAGTAGTGCCGGGGAGCTGTTTTTT. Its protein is CSALPGGSSAGELFF.

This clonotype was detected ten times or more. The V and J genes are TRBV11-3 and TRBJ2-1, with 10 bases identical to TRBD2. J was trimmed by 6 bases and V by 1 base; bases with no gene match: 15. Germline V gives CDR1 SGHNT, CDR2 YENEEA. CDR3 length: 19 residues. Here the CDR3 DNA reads TGTGCCAGCAGCTTAGGTCTTATGTCTAGCGGGAGCAGGGTCAATGAGCAGTTCTTC. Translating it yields CASSLGLMSSGSRVNEQFF. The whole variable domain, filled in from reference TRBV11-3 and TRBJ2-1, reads EAGVVQSPRYKIIEKKQPVAFWCNPISGHNTLYWYLQNLGQGPELLIRYENEEAVDDSQLPKDRFSAERLKGVDSTLKIQPAELGDSAVYLCASSLGLMSSGSRVNEQFFGPGTRLTVL.

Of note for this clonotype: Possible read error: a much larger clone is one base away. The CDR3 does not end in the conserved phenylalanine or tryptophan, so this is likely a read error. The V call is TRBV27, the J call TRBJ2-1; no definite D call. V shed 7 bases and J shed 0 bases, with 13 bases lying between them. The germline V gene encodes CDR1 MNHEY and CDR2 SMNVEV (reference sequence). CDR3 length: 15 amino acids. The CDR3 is CASIGRLSSYNEQFC. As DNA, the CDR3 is TGTGCCAGCATTGGGCGTTTGAGCTCCTACAATGAGCAGTTCTGC.

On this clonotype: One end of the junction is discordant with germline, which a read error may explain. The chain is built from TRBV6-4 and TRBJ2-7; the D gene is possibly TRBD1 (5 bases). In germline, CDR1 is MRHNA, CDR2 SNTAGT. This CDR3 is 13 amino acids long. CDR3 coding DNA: TGTGCCAGCAGTTACTCAGGGATCTACGAGCAGTACTTC. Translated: CASSYSGIYEQYF.

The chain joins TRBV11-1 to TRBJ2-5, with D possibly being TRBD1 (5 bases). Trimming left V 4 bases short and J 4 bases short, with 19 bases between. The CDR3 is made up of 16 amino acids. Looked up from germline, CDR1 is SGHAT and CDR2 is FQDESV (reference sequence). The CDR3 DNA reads TGTGCCAGCAGCTCCCAGGGCGGTACTGAACGAGAGACCCAGTACTTC. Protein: CASSSQGGTERETQYF.

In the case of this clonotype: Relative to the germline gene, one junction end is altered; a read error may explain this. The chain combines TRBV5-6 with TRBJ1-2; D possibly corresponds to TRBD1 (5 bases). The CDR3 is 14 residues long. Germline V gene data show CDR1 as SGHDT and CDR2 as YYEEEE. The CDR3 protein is CVSSLGGGIYGYTF. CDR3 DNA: TGTGTCAGCAGCTTGGGCGGGGGGATCTATGGCTACACCTTC. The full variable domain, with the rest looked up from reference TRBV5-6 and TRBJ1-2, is DAGVTQSPTHLIKTRGQQVTLRCSPKSGHDTVSWYQQALGQGPQFIFQYYEEEERQRGNFPDRFSGHQFPNYSSELNVNALLLGDSALYLCVSSLGGGIYGYTFGSGTRLTVV.

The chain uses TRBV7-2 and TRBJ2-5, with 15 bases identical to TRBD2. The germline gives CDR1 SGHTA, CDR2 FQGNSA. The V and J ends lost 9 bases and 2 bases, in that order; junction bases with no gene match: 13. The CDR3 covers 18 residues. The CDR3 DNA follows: TGTGCCAGTATCAGGGTAGGACTAGCGGGAGGGGTGCAAGAGACCCAGTACTTC. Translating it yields CASIRVGLAGGVQETQYF. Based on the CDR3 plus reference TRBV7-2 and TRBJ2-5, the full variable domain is GAGVSQSPSNKVTEKGKDVELRCDPISGHTALYWYRQSLGQGLEFLIYFQGNSAPDKSGLPSDRFSAERTGGSVSTLTIQRTQQEDSAVYLCASIRVGLAGGVQETQYFGPGTRLLVL.

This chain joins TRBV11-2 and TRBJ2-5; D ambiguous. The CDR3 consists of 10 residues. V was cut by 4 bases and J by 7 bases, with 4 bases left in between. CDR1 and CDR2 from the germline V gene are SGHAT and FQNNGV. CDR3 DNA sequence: TGTGCCAGCAGCTACGGGACCCAGTACTTC. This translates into CASSYGTQYF.

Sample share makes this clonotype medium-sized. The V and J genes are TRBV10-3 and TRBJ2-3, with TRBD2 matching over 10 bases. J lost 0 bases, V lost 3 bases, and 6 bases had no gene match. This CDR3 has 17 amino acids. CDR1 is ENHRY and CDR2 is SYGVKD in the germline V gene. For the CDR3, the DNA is TGTGCCATCAGTGATCCGTCGACTAGCGGGAGCACAGATACGCAGTATTTT. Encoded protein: CAISDPSTSGSTDTQYF.

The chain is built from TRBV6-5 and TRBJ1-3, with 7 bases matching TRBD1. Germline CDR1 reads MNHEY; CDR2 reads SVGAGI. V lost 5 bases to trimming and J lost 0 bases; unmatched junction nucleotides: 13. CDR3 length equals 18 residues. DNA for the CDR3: TGTGCCAGCAGTGCGTCCGGGGGACAGACCTACTCTGGAAACACCATATATTTT. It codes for CASSASGGQTYSGNTIYF.

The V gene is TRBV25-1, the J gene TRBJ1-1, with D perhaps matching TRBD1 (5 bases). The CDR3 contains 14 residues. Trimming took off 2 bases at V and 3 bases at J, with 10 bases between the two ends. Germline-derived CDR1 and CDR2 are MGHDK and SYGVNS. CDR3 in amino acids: CASSERVGDTEAFF. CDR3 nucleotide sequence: TGTGCCAGCAGTGAAAGGGTGGGGGACACTGAAGCTTTCTTT.